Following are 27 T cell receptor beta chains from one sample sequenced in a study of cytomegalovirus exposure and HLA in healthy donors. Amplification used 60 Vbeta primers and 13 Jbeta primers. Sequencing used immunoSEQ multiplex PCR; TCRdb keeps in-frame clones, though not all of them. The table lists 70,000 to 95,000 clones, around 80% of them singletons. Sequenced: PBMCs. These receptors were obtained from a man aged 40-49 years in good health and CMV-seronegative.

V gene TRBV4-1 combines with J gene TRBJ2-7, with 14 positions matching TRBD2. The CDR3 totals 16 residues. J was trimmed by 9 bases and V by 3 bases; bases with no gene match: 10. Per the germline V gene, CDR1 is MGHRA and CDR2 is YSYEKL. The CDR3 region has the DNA TGCGCCAGCAGCCAGGCGGGACTAGCGGGGGAGGACGGGCAGTACTTC. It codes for CASSQAGLAGEDGQYF.

The CDR3 reads CASSQDRGWEQYF. In nucleotides, the CDR3 is TGTGCCAGCAGCCAAGACAGGGGATGGGAGCAGTACTTC. The chain couples TRBV4-2 to TRBJ2-7, with D possibly being TRBD1 (6 bases). The V end lost 0 bases, the J end lost 7 bases, and 10 bases lay between the germline ends. The CDR3 loop spans 13 amino acids. The germline V gene encodes CDR1 LGHNA and CDR2 YNFKEQ.

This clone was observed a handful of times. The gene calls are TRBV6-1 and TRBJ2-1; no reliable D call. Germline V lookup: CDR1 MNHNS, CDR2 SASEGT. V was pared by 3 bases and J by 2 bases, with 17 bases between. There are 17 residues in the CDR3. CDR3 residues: CASSDYDPGRPYNEQFF. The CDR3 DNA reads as TGTGCCAGCAGTGACTATGATCCGGGTCGTCCCTACAATGAGCAGTTCTTC.

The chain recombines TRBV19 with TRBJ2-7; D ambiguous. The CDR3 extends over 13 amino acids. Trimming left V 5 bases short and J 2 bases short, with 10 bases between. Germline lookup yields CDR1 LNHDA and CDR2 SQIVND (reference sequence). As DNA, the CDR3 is TGTGCCAGTAGTCACGGTGCCACCTACGAGCAGTACTTC. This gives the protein CASSHGATYEQYF.

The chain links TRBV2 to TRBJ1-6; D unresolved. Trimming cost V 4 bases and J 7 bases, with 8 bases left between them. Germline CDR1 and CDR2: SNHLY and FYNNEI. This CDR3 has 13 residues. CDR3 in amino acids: CASSALSNSPLHF. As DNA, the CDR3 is TGTGCCAGCAGTGCTTTGAGCAATTCACCCCTCCACTTT.

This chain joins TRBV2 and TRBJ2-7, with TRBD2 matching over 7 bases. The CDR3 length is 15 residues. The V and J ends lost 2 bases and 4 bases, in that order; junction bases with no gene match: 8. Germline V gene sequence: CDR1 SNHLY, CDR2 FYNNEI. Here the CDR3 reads CASSEYQGGAYEQYF. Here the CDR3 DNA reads TGTGCCAGCAGTGAATACCAGGGAGGGGCTTACGAGCAGTACTTC.

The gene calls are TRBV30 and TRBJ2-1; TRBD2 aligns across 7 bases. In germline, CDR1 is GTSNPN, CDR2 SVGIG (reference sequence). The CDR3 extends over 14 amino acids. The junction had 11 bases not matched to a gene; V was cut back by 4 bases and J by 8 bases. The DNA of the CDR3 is TGTGCCTGGACCCTCTGGGGCGCGGGGGATGAGCAGTTCTTC. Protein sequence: CAWTLWGAGDEQFF.

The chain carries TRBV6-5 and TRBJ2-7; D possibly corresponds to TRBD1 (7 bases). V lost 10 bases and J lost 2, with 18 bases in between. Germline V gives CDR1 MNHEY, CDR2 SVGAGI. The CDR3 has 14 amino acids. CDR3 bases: TGTGCCACGACGAGGGGGCGGGGTACCTACGAGCAGTACTTC. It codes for CATTRGRGTYEQYF.

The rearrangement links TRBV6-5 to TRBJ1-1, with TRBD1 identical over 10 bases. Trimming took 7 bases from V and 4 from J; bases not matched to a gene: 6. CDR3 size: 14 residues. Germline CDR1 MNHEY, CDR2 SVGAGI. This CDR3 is CASNQDRGITEAFF. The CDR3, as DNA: TGTGCCAGCAACCAGGACAGGGGGATCACTGAAGCTTTCTTT.

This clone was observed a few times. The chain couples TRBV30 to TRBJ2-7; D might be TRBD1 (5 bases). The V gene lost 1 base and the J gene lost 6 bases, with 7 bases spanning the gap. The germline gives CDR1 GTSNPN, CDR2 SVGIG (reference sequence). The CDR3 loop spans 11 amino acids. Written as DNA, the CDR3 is TGTGCCTGGAGTGAGGGGCCCGAGCAGTACTTC. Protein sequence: CAWSEGPEQYF.

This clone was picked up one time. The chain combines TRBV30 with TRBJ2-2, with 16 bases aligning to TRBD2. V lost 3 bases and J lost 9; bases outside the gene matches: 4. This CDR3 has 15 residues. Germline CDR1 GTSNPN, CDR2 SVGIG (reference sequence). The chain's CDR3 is CAWSAGLAGGRELFF. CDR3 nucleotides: TGTGCCTGGAGCGCGGGACTAGCGGGAGGGAGGGAGCTGTTTTTT.

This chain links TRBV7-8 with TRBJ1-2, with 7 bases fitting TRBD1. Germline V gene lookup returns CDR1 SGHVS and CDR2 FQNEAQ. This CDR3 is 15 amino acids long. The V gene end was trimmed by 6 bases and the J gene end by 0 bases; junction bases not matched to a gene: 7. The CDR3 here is CASRRDRNPNYGYTF. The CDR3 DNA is TGTGCCAGCAGGCGGGACAGAAACCCTAACTATGGCTACACCTTC.

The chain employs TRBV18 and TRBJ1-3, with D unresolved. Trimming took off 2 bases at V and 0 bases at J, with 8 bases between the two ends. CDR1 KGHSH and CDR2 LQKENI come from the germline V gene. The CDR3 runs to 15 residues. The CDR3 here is CASSPESSSGNTIYF. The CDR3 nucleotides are TGTGCCAGCTCACCAGAGTCGAGCTCTGGAAACACCATATATTTT.

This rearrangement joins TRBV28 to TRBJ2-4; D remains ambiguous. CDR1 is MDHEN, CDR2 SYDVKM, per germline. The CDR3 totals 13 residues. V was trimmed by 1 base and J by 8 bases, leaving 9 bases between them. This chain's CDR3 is CASSLSVGDIQYF. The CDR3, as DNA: TGTGCCAGCAGTTTATCAGTTGGTGACATTCAGTACTTC.

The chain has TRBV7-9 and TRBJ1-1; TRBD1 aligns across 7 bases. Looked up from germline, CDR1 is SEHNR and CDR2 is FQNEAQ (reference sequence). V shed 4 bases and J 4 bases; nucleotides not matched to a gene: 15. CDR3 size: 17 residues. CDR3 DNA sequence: TGTGCCAGCAGCTCGTCAATAAGAACAGGGGAGACCACTGAAGCTTTCTTT. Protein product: CASSSSIRTGETTEAFF.

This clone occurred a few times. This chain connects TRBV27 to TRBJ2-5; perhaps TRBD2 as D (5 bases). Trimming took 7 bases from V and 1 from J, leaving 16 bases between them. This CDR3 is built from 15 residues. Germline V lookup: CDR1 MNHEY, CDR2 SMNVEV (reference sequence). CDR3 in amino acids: CASTTLGAGQETQYF. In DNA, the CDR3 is TGTGCCAGCACGACGTTAGGCGCGGGCCAAGAGACCCAGTACTTC.

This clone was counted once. As DNA, the CDR3 is TGTGCCAGCAGGGATGGGGCGCGGTACGAGCAGTACTTC. Its protein is CASRDGARYEQYF. The chain is built from TRBV6-5 and TRBJ2-7; maybe TRBD1 (5 bases). The CDR3 runs 13 residues. Deletions cut 6 bases from V and 4 bases from J, with 13 bases between. The germline gives CDR1 MNHEY, CDR2 SVGAGI.

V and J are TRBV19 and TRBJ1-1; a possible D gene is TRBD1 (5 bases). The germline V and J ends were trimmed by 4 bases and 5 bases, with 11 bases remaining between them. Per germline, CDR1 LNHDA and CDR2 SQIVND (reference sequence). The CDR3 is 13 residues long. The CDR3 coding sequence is TGTGCCAGTAGTACCTTCCGGGGGACTGAAGCTTTCTTT. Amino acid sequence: CASSTFRGTEAFF.

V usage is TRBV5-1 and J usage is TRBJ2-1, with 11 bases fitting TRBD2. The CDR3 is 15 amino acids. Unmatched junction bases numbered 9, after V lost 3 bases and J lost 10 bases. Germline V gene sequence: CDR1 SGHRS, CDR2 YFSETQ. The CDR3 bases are TGCGCCAGCAGCTCCTTAGCGGGAGGGCCACAAGAGCAGTTCTTC. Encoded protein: CASSSLAGGPQEQFF. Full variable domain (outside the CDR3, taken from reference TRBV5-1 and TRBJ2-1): KAGVTQTPRYLIKTRGQQVTLSCSPISGHRSVSWYQQTPGQGLQFLFEYFSETQRNKGNFPGRFSGRQFSNSRSEMNVSTLELGDSALYLCASSSLAGGPQEQFFGPGTRLTVL.

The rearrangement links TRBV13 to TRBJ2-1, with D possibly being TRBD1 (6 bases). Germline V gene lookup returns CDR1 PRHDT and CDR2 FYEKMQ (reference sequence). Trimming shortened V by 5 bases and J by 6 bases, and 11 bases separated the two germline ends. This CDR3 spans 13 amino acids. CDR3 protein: CASSPGTSNEQFF. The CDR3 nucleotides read TGTGCCAGCAGCCCGGGGACAAGCAATGAGCAGTTCTTC.

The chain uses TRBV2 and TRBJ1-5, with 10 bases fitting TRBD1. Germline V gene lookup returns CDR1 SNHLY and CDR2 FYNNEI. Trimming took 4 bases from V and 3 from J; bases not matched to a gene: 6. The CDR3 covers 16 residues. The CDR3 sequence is CASSVPGQGINQPQHF. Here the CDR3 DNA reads TGTGCCAGCAGTGTCCCGGGACAGGGGATCAATCAGCCCCAGCATTTT.

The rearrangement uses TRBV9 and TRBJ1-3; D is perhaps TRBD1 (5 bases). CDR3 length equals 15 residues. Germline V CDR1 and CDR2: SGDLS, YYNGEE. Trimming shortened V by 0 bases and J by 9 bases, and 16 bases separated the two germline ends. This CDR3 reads CASSVGGFSLSTIYF. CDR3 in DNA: TGTGCCAGCAGCGTAGGGGGCTTCTCCCTCTCCACCATATATTTT.

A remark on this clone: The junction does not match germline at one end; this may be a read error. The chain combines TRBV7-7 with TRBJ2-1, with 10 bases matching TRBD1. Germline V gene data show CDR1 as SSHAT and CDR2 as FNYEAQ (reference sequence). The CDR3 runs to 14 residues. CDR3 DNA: TGTGCTAGCAGCTTTGCCGGGACAGGGGTTGGGCAGTTCTTC. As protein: CASSFAGTGVGQFF.

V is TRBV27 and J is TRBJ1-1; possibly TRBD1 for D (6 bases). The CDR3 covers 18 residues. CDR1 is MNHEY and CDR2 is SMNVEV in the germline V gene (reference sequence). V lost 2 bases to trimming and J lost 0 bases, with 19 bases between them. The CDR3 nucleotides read TGTGCCAGCAGTTTACTGGGGGCGCTGGGCTCCGTGAACACTGAAGCTTTCTTT. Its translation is CASSLLGALGSVNTEAFF.

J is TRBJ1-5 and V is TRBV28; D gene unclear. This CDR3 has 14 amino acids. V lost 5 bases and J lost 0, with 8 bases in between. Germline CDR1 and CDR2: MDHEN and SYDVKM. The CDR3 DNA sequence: TGTGCCAGCAGTAACGGTCATAGCAATCAGCCCCAGCATTTT. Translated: CASSNGHSNQPQHF.

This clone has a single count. This CDR3 reads CASSQGTGPEQYF. The CDR3 region has the DNA TGTGCCAGCAGCCAAGGCACAGGTCCCGAGCAGTACTTC. The V call is TRBV6-6, the J call TRBJ2-7; D may be TRBD1 (5 bases). Trimming took off 6 bases at V and 6 bases at J, with 15 bases between the two ends. The CDR3 has 13 amino acids. CDR1 MNHNY and CDR2 SVGAGI come from the germline V gene (reference sequence).

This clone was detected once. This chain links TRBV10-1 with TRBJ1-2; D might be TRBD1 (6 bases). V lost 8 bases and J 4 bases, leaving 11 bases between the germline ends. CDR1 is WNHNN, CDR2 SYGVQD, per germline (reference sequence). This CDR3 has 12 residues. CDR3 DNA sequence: TGCGCCAGCGGAGAGGACAGCTATGGCTACACCTTC. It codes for CASGEDSYGYTF.